This T cell receptor (beta chain) is drawn from a study of response to subunit inactivated influenza vaccine. The CDR3 sequence is 16 residues long. V was clipped by 0 bases and J by 6 bases, with 14 bases between them. Germline V gives CDR1 WSHSY, CDR2 SAAADI. Only a few counts were recorded for this clonotype. Via MiXCR, TCRdb re-called the RT-PCR reads, giving one row per CDR3 protein. The sample lists some 540,000 distinct CDR3 sequences, around 25% occurring once. In addition, the sample was reused for a study of T cells expressing NK-cell markers. This second study says: UMIs were included in TCR beta cDNA generated by 5'RACE template switching.

The sequenced sample was CD4+ T cells sorted from PBMCs, obtained less than 13 days after vaccination. This chain links TRBV10-2 with TRBJ2-2, with D possibly being TRBD1 (6 bases). The receptor was derived from a man in his forties or fifties who received an inactivated influenza vaccine. The CDR3 bases are TGCGCCAGCAGTGAGTCGAGAGGGGGAAGGGCCGGGGAGCTGTTTTTT. Its protein is CASSESRGGRAGELFF.